The sequence of this T cell receptor beta chain was determined in a study of shared clonotypes between healthy human individuals. The CDR3 extends over 15 amino acids. Trimming took off 1 base at V and 8 bases at J, with 15 bases between the two ends. Germline V gene lookup returns CDR1 SGHAT and CDR2 FQNNGV. Measured with immunoSEQ multiplex PCR; TCRdb has only the in-frame clones, and not every one. The profile shows over a million clones, 97% to 99% of them singletons. The chain joins TRBV11-2 to TRBJ2-1; D is unresolved. The TCR was taken from a man between 25 and 39 years old in good health. Sequences were obtained from naive CD4+ T cells sorted from blood. Specified subset: CD45RA+ positively selected. The CDR3 region is CASSLAVIQDYEQFF. The CDR3 DNA reads TGTGCCAGCAGCTTAGCAGTTATTCAAGACTATGAGCAGTTCTTC.